This T cell receptor (beta chain) was identified in a study of cytomegalovirus exposure and HLA in healthy donors. Study-wide background: Unique TCRs numbering roughly 85 million, obtained from HLA-typed donors, made up an early data release. Broader study findings: The majority of CMV-associated TCR beta chains were reported as apparently HLA-restricted in a later analysis.

This PCR relied on a set of 60 Vbeta primers and 13 Jbeta primers. Method: immunoSEQ multiplex PCR; TCRdb's copy keeps in-frame clones and lacks some. The repertoire consists of about 200,000 clones, with 79% occurring once and the leading ten covering roughly 1.5%. For this clone: As yet, its antigen is unknown.

This CDR3 is built from 15 residues. After removal of 6 bases from V and 5 bases from J, the junction contained 11 bases not matched to a gene. From germline, CDR1 is MDHEN and CDR2 SYDVKM. This chain joins TRBV28 and TRBJ2-5; 8 nucleotides match TRBD1. Sequencing used PBMCs. The sequence derives from a man aged 50-60 years in good health and CMV-seronegative. The CDR3: CASRMRDRSRETQYF. DNA for the CDR3: TGTGCCAGCAGGATGAGGGACAGGTCCCGGGAGACCCAGTACTTC.